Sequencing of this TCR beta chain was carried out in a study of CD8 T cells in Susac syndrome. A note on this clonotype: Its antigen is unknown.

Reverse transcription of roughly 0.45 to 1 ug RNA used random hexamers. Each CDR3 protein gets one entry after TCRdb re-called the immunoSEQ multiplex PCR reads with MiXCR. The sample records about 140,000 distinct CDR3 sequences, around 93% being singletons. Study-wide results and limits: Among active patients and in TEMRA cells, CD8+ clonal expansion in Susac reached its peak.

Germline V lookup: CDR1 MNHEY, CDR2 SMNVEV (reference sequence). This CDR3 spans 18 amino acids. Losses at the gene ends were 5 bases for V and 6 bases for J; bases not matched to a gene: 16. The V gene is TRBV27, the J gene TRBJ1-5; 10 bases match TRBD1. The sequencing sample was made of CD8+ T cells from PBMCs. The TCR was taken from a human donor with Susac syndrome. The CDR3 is CASSPPDIGQGVGQPQHF. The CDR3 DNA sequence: TGTGCCAGCAGTCCACCCGATATCGGACAGGGGGTCGGTCAGCCCCAGCATTTT.